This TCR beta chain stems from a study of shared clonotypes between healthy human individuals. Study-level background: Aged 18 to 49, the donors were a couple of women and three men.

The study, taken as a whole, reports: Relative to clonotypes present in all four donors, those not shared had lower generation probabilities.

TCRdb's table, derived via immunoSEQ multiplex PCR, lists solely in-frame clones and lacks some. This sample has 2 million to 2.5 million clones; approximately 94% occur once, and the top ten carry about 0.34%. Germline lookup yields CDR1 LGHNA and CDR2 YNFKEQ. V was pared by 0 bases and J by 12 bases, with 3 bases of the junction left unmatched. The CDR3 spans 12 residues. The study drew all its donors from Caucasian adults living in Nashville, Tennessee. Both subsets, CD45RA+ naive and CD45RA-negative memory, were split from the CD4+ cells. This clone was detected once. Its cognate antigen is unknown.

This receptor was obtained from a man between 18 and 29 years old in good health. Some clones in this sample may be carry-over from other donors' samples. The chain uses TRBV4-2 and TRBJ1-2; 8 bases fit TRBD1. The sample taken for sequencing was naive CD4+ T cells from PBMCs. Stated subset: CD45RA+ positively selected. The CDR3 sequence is CASSQETGANTF. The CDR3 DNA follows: TGTGCCAGCAGCCAAGAGACAGGGGCGAACACCTTC.